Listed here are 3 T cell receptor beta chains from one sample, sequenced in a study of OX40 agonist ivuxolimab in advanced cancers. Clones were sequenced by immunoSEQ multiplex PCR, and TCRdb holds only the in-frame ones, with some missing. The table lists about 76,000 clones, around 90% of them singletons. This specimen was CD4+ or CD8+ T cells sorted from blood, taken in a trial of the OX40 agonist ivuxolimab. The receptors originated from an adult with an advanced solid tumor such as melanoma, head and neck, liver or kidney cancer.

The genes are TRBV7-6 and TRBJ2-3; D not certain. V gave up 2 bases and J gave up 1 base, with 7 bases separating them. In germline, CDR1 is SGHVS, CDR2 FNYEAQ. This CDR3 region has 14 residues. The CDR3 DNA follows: TGTGCCAGCAGCTTATCCGCCGGCACAGATACGCAGTATTTT. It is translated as CASSLSAGTDTQYF.

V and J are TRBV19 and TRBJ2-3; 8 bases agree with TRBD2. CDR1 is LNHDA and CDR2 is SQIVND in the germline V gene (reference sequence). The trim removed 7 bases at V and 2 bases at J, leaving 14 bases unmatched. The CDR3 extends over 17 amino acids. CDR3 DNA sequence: TGTGCCAGTAAGAGTAGCGGGATATCCATATTCACAGATACGCAGTATTTT. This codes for CASKSSGISIFTDTQYF. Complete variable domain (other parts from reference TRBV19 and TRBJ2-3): DGGITQSPKYLFRKEGQNVTLSCEQNLNHDAMYWYRQDPGQGLRLIYYSQIVNDFQKGDIAEGYSVSREKKESFPLTVTSAQKNPTAFYLCASKSSGISIFTDTQYFGPGTRLTVL.

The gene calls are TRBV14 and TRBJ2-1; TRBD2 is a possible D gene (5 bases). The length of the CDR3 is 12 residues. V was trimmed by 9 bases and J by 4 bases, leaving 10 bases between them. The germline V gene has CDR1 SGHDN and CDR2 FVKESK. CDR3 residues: CARTRDYNEQFF. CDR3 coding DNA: TGTGCCAGAACCCGGGATTACAATGAGCAGTTCTTC.